A single sample is the source of the 19 T cell receptor beta chains below, sequenced in a study of CXCR3-negative and CXCR3-positive naive CD8 T cells. Study-level results: TRB CDR3s were more hydrophobic in CXCR3-positive than in CXCR3-negative naive cells.

The antigens for these receptors are not known. Carrying UMI labels, the TRB cDNA libraries were prepared through 5' RACE. Using the 5' RACE reads, TCRdb records one entry per CDR3 protein without DNA. The sample's table shows 130,000 to 150,000 distinct CDR3 sequences. The sequenced material came from naive CXCR3+ CD8+ T cells from blood. Subset denoted: CD45RO-CCR7+CD27+CD95- naive CD8+ T cells expressing CXCR3 (TNR3+). These receptors all stem from a human donor in good health. Some clones in this sample may be carry-over from other donors' samples.

V gene TRBV24-1 combines with J gene TRBJ2-4; without DNA, the TCRdb call of TRBD1 cannot be checked. The length of the CDR3 is 15 residues. Germline CDR1 and CDR2: KGHDR and SFDVKD. The CDR3 here is CATSDFRGSKNIQYF.

The J gene is TRBJ1-5, the V gene TRBV19. The CDR3 covers 14 residues. CDR1 and CDR2 (germline): LNHDA, SQIVND (reference sequence). The CDR3 reads CASSPRPSNQPQHF. Together with reference TRBV19 and TRBJ1-5, the CDR3 gives the full variable domain: DGGITQSPKYLFRKEGQNVTLSCEQNLNHDAMYWYRQDPGQGLRLIYYSQIVNDFQKGDIAEGYSVSREKKESFPLTVTSAQKNPTAFYLCASSPRPSNQPQHFGDGTRLSIL.

The chain couples TRBV20-1 to TRBJ2-1; TCRdb calls TRBD1, which cannot be checked without DNA. The CDR3 has 15 amino acids. CDR1 and CDR2 from the germline V gene are DFQATT and SNEGSKA (reference sequence). CDR3 sequence reads: CSANGHDLSYNEQFF.

V is TRBV29-1 and J is TRBJ2-3; the D call of TRBD2 rests on TCRdb alone, since no DNA is present to check it. CDR3 length: 15 residues. Germline-derived CDR1 and CDR2 are SQVTM and ANQGSEA. The chain's CDR3 is CSVESSGGNTDTQYF.

The chain uses TRBV25-1 and TRBJ2-3; no DNA is available, so the TRBD1 call from TCRdb remains unchecked. Germline V gene lookup returns CDR1 MGHDK and CDR2 SYGVNS. The CDR3 length is 13 residues. CDR3 amino acids: CAGGGAGTDTQYF.

CDR3 loop: CASSVGFGSSYNEQFF. The chain recombines TRBV9 with TRBJ2-1. The CDR3 consists of 16 residues. The V gene's germline CDR1 is SGDLS and CDR2 YYNGEE.

This chain links TRBV2 with TRBJ2-3. This CDR3 comprises 15 residues. Looked up from germline, CDR1 is SNHLY and CDR2 is FYNNEI. The CDR3 region is CASSRAIEATDTQYF. The full variable domain, completed using reference TRBV2 and TRBJ2-3, is EPEVTQTPSHQVTQMGQEVILRCVPISNHLYFYWYRQILGQKVEFLVSFYNNEISEKSEIFDDQFSVERPDGSNFTLKIRSTKLEDSAMYFCASSRAIEATDTQYFGPGTRLTVL.

This chain uses TRBV29-1 with TRBJ1-2; the D gene TCRdb calls, TRBD1, cannot be checked with no DNA. This CDR3 has 15 residues. The germline V gene has CDR1 SQVTM and CDR2 ANQGSEA. This CDR3 reads CSVEKTGEGVYGYTF.

This chain uses TRBV9 with TRBJ2-3; the TCRdb call, TRBD1, lacks DNA for checking. The CDR3 sequence is 16 residues long. Per the germline V gene, CDR1 is SGDLS and CDR2 is YYNGEE. The CDR3 here is CASSVEAPGSTDTQYF.

The chain has TRBV5-5 and TRBJ2-7; TCRdb calls TRBD1, which cannot be checked without DNA. Germline assignment: CDR1 SGHKS and CDR2 YYEKEE (reference sequence). The CDR3 sequence is 17 residues long. CDR3 loop: CASSFGQTGVYRYEQYF.

This chain joins TRBV28 and TRBJ2-1; TCRdb's D call of TRBD1 is untestable without DNA. Germline lookup yields CDR1 MDHEN and CDR2 SYDVKM. This CDR3 comprises 16 residues. Here the CDR3 reads CASSYQGPGEIDEQFF.

The V gene is TRBV19, the J gene TRBJ2-7; the TCRdb D gene call, TRBD2, has no DNA to confirm it. The CDR3 runs to 13 residues. CDR1 and CDR2 (germline): LNHDA, SQIVND (reference sequence). The CDR3: CASGRRQVDEQYF.

This chain links TRBV6-6 with TRBJ1-1. This CDR3 contains 13 residues. Germline-derived CDR1 and CDR2 are MNHNY and SVGAGI (reference sequence). The chain's CDR3 is CASSPRTAGEAFF.

The CDR3 loop reads CASSLEGSGSAYNEQFF. The chain carries TRBV5-1 and TRBJ2-1; TCRdb lists TRBD2, though no DNA is available to test this call. Germline loops: CDR1 SGHRS, CDR2 YFSETQ. The CDR3 runs to 17 residues.

The genes are TRBV3-1 and TRBJ1-5; TCRdb calls TRBD1, which cannot be checked without DNA. Germline loops: CDR1 LGHDT, CDR2 YNNKEL (reference sequence). The CDR3 length is 15 residues. The CDR3 region is CASSPPGQGNQPQHF.

This chain uses TRBV4-2 with TRBJ2-2. CDR3 size: 18 residues. The germline V gene encodes CDR1 LGHNA and CDR2 YNFKEQ. The CDR3 reads CASSQDLAGRGDTGELFF.

V usage is TRBV28 and J usage is TRBJ2-1; TCRdb's D call, TRBD1, is unchecked because there is no DNA. Germline V gene sequence: CDR1 MDHEN, CDR2 SYDVKM. The CDR3 has 16 residues. The CDR3 loop reads CASSSRGDSSYNEQFF.

J is TRBJ1-1 and V is TRBV2; TCRdb names TRBD1, which stays unverified in the absence of DNA. The length of the CDR3 is 12 residues. Per the germline V gene, CDR1 is SNHLY and CDR2 is FYNNEI. The chain's CDR3 is CATGAMNTEAFF.

This sequence joins TRBV7-6 and TRBJ1-6; TCRdb's D call, TRBD1, is unchecked because there is no DNA. The CDR3 covers 14 residues. Germline V gives CDR1 SGHVS, CDR2 FNYEAQ. Here the CDR3 reads CASSVLDPGSPLHF.